This T cell receptor (beta chain) was captured by sequencing in a study of T cell responses to AZD1222 COVID-19 vaccine. The CDR3 has 11 amino acids. Germline V gene lookup returns CDR1 MDHEN and CDR2 SYDVKM. V lost 1 base and J lost 4, with 0 bases in between. Clones were sequenced by immunoSEQ multiplex PCR, and TCRdb holds only the in-frame ones, with some missing. The table shows about 190,000 clones, with around 92% occurring only once. Findings and limits, study-wide: Elevations in Spike-specific TCR breadth and depth followed administration of two AZD1222 doses. Nearly half of spike-specific TCRs reportedly target variant regions that are unmutated in the B.1.351 and B.1.1.7 variants. No day 14 peak samples; only post-peak repertoires were characterized. Regions 160-218 and 743-854 held dominance among vaccine-associated CD4 TCRs, which spanned spike.

Comment on this clone: What it binds is not known.

The sequence was obtained from an adult in good health. Sequences were derived from peripheral blood, sampled on day 0 of AZD1222 vaccination. The chain links TRBV28 to TRBJ2-3; D call uncertain. The CDR3 sequence is CASSLSDTQYF. The CDR3 DNA follows: TGTGCCAGCAGTTTATCAGATACGCAGTATTTT.